This T cell receptor beta chain emerged from a study of blood T cell repertoires in COVID-19. At the level of the study: The origin of the acute and convalescent COVID-19 samples was the United States, Italy and Spain. Sample material is recorded as cDNA or gDNA derived from T cells, B-cell-depleted T cells, or PBMCs.

In germline, CDR1 is SEHNR, CDR2 FQNEAQ (reference sequence). Trimming stripped 1 base from V and 4 bases from J, with 8 bases between. The CDR3 runs 14 residues. Per the study methods: Amplification with reference gene primers provided the estimates of nucleated cell counts. Sequencing used immunoSEQ multiplex PCR; TCRdb keeps in-frame clones, though not all of them. V, J and clone size are those of that table, while D and trimming were read from the DNA. The sample contains under 250,000 clones, around 84% of which appear only once. Material for sequencing was peripheral blood. The chain carries TRBV7-9 and TRBJ2-1, with a weak D call TRBD1 (5 bases). The TCR sequence derives from an older woman who had recovered from COVID-19. In DNA, the CDR3 is TGTGCCAGCAGCTTAGGGGGCAGGTACAATGAGCAGTTCTTC. It specifies CASSLGGRYNEQFF.